Below, 6 T cell receptor beta chains from the same sample are listed, as sequenced in a study of T cells in Graves' hyperthyroidism and ophthalmopathy. Amplified TCR beta CDR3 regions came from RNA transcripts. The HTBI primer set served for first-round RT-PCR of the TCR CDR3. TCRdb passed the multiplex PCR reads through MiXCR, listing each CDR3 protein once. The sample lists 600,000 to 900,000 distinct CDR3 sequences; about 16% were seen once. Sequences were obtained from blood. The receptor source for this set is a man in his late teens or twenties with Graves' hyperthyroidism.

In this sample, this clonotype turned up many times. V gene TRBV28 combines with J gene TRBJ1-5; 10 nucleotides agree with TRBD1. The CDR3 runs to 15 residues. V dropped 3 bases and J dropped 4; count of bases not matched to a gene: 3. In germline, CDR1 is MDHEN, CDR2 SYDVKM. Here the CDR3 reads CASSFRDRGNQPQHF. The CDR3, as DNA: TGTGCCAGCAGTTTTCGGGACAGGGGAAATCAGCCCCAGCATTTT.

This clonotype was seen ten or more times. V usage is TRBV20-1 and J usage is TRBJ2-7, with 8 positions matching TRBD1. CDR1 is DFQATT and CDR2 is SNEGSKA in the germline V gene (reference sequence). This CDR3 has 14 residues. The junction had 7 bases not matched to a gene; V was cut back by 3 bases and J by 3 bases. CDR3 protein: CSASLQGAGYEQYF. The CDR3 nucleotides read TGCAGTGCTAGTCTCCAGGGGGCCGGCTACGAGCAGTACTTC.

As DNA, the CDR3 is TGTGCTAGTGGTGGTCGGGCAGATACGCAGTATTTT. Translation gives CASGGRADTQYF. This rearrangement joins TRBV12-5 to TRBJ2-3; D call uncertain. In germline, CDR1 is LGHNT, CDR2 FRNRAP. The CDR3 contains 12 residues. The V end was cut by 5 bases, the J end by 4 bases, with 7 bases between.

This clonotype was observed many times. The chain links TRBV27 to TRBJ2-3, with TRBD2 identical over 11 bases. This CDR3 is built from 15 residues. Losses at the gene ends were 5 bases for V and 4 bases for J; bases not matched to a gene: 5. CDR1 is MNHEY, CDR2 SMNVEV, per germline (reference sequence). CDR3 DNA: TGTGCCAGCAGTCAGACTAGCGGGACCCCAGATACGCAGTATTTT. Protein: CASSQTSGTPDTQYF.

A few counts support this clonotype. This rearrangement joins TRBV28 to TRBJ2-4; D is unresolved. V was cut by 6 bases and J by 5 bases, with 11 bases left in between. The CDR3 totals 13 residues. Germline V gene lookup returns CDR1 MDHEN and CDR2 SYDVKM. This CDR3 reads CASRPVWENIQYF. CDR3 DNA sequence: TGTGCCAGCAGACCGGTCTGGGAAAACATTCAGTACTTC.

A word on this clonotype: A much larger clone is a single base away; this may be a read error. The chain uses TRBV29-1 and TRBJ2-7; 8 bases match TRBD1. From germline, CDR1 is SQVTM and CDR2 ANQGSEA. The CDR3 loop spans 14 amino acids. In DNA form, the CDR3 reads TGCAGCGTGTCCAAGGACAGGGCAAACTACGAGCGGTACTTC. Its protein product is CSVSKDRANYERYF.